The rows below give T cell receptor beta chains drawn from one sample of a study of OX40 agonist ivuxolimab in advanced cancers. Clones were read by immunoSEQ multiplex PCR, and TCRdb kept only the in-frame ones, dropping some. The table includes over 30,000 clones, about 85% detected once. Sequenced material: CD4+ or CD8+ T cells sorted from blood, taken in a trial of the OX40 agonist ivuxolimab. The receptors originated from an adult with an advanced solid tumor such as melanoma, head and neck, liver or kidney cancer. Both conserved end residues are part of each CDR3.

V gene: TRBV18
J gene: TRBJ2-1
CDR3 protein: CASSPSGLASRNEQFF

V gene: TRBV11-2
J gene: TRBJ2-7
CDR3 protein: CASSLPTSGSPYEQYF

V gene: TRBV9
J gene: TRBJ2-1
CDR3 protein: CASSVELAGEQFF

V gene: TRBV19
J gene: TRBJ1-5
CDR3 protein: CASSITTAGGNQPQHF

V gene: TRBV30
J gene: TRBJ1-6
CDR3 protein: CAWSVSDGEALHF

V gene: TRBV27
J gene: TRBJ1-5
CDR3 protein: CASSLLNQPQHF

V gene: TRBV6-5
J gene: TRBJ1-2
CDR3 protein: CASRTPGQGIRGYTF

V gene: TRBV5-4
J gene: TRBJ2-5
CDR3 protein: CASKTGARETQYF

V gene: TRBV29-1
J gene: TRBJ1-1
CDR3 protein: CSVGAPGAFF

V gene: TRBV19
J gene: TRBJ2-1
CDR3 protein: CASRSPLYNEQFF

V gene: TRBV13
J gene: TRBJ2-1
CDR3 protein: CASSRKEVGLFNEQFF